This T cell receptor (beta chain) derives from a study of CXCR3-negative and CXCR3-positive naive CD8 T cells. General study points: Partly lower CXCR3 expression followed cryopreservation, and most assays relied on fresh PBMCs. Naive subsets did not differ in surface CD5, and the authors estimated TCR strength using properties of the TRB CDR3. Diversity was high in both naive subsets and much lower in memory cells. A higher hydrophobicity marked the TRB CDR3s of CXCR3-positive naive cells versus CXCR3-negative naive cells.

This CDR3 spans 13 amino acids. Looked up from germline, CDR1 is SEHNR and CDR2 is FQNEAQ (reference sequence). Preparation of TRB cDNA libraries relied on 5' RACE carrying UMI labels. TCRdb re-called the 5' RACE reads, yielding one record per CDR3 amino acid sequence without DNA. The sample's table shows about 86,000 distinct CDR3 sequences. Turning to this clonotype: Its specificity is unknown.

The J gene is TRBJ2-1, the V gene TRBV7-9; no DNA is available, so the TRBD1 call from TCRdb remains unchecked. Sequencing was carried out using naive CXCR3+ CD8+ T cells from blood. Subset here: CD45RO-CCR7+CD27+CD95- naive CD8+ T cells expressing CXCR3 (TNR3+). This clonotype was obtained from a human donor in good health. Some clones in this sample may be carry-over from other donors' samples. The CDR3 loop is CASSPRDINEQFF.